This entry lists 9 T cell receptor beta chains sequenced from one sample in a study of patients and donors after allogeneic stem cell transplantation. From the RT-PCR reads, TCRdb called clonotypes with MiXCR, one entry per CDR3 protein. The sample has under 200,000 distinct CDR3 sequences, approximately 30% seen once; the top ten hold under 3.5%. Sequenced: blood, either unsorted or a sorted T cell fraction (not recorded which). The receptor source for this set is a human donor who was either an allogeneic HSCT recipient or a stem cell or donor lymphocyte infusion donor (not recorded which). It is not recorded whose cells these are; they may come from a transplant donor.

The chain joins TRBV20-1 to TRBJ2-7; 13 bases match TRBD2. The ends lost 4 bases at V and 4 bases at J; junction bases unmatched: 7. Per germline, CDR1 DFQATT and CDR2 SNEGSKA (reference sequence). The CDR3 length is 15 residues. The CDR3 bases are TGCAGTGCTACCCGTGGACTAGCGGGAGTATACGAGCAGTACTTC. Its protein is CSATRGLAGVYEQYF.

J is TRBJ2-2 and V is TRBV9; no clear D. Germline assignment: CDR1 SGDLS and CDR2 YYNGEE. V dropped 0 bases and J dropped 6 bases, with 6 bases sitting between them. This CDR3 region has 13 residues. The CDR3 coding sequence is TGTGCCAGCAGCGTAGGAATCGCCGGGGAGCTGTTTTTT. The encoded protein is CASSVGIAGELFF.

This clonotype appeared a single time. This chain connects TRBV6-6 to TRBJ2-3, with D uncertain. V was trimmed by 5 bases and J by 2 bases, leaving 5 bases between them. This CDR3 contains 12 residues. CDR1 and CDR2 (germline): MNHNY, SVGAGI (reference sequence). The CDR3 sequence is CASSHTTDTQYF. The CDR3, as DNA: TGTGCCAGCAGTCATACCACAGATACGCAGTATTTT.

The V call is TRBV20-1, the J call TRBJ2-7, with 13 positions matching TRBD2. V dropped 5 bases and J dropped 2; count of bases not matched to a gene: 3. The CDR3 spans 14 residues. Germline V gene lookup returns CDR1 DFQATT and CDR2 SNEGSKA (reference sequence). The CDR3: CSASGTSGTYEQYF. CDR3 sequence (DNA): TGCAGTGCTTCTGGGACTAGCGGGACCTACGAGCAGTACTTC.

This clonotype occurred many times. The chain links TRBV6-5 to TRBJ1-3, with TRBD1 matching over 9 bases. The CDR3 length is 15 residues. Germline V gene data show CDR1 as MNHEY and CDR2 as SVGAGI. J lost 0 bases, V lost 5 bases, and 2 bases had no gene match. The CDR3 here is CASSTGGHSGNTIYF. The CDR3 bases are TGTGCCAGCAGTACAGGGGGCCACTCTGGAAACACCATATATTTT.

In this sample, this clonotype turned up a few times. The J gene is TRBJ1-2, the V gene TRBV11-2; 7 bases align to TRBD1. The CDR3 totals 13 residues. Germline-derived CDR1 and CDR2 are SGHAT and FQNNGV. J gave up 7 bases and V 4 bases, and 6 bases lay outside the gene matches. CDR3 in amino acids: CASSWRQGGGYTF. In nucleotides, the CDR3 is TGTGCCAGCAGCTGGAGACAGGGAGGTGGCTACACCTTC.

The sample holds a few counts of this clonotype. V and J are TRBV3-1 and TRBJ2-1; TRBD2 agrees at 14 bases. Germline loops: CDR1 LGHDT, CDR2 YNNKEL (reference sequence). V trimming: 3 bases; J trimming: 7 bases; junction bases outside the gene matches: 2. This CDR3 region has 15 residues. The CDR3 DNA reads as TGTGCCAGCAGCCAGAGGACTAGCGGGAGGAATGAGCAGTTCTTC. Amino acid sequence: CASSQRTSGRNEQFF.

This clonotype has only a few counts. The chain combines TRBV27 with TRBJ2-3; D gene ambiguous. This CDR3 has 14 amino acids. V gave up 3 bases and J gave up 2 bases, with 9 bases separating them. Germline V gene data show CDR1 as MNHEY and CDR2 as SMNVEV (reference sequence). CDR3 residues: CASSFGGDTDTQYF. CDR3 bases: TGTGCCAGCAGTTTCGGCGGTGACACAGATACGCAGTATTTT.

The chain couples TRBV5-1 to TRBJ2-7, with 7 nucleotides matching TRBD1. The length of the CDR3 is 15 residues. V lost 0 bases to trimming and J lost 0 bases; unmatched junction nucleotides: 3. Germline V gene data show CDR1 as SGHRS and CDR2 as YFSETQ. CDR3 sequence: CASSLGGGLSYEQYF. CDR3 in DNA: TGCGCCAGCAGCTTGGGAGGGGGCCTCTCCTACGAGCAGTACTTC.